This TCR beta chain was identified in a study of blood T cell repertoires in COVID-19. Study as a whole: Whether acute or convalescent, the COVID-19 samples came from the United States, Italy and Spain. PBMCs, B-cell-depleted T cells, or T cells were the source of the cDNA or gDNA that made up the material.

Under the authors' procedure: Quantification of nucleated cells was approximated via reference gene primer amplification. Sequenced by immunoSEQ multiplex PCR; TCRdb stores in-frame clones only, minus some. V and J calls and clone size follow that table, whereas D and trimming were derived from the DNA. Of about 26,000 clones detected, about nine tenths appear once; the ten largest clones hold roughly 7.6%. The sequence was obtained from a human donor in a cohort sampled during active COVID-19. The sequencing input was peripheral blood.

The CDR3 protein is CAISESTGTYNEQFF. CDR3 nucleotides: TGTGCCATCAGTGAGTCCACCGGGACCTACAATGAGCAGTTCTTC. The chain uses TRBV10-3 and TRBJ2-1; weak D call: TRBD2 (5 bases). CDR3 length: 15 amino acids. The V gene's germline CDR1 is ENHRY and CDR2 SYGVKD. V was shortened by 0 bases and J by 2 bases, with 8 bases between the two germline ends.